This TCR beta chain was profiled in a study of blood T cell repertoires in COVID-19. Study-level information: Samples taken during acute and convalescent COVID-19 were collected in the United States, Italy and Spain.

This CDR3 comprises 14 residues. The V segment lost 2 bases and the J segment 3 bases; nucleotides outside the gene matches: 1. In germline, CDR1 is LNHDA, CDR2 SQIVND (reference sequence). In the study's own analysis: Estimation of nucleated cell counts relied on the amplification of reference gene primers. Profiling relied on immunoSEQ multiplex PCR, and the TCRdb table lists in-frame clones only, not all of them. V and J calls and clone size follow that table, whereas D and trimming were derived from the DNA. The sample yields hundreds of thousands of clones, more than 80% seen once. The receptor's source is a man in his forties with acute or convalescent COVID-19. The chain combines TRBV19 with TRBJ1-2; 9 bases fit TRBD1. The source material was peripheral blood. CDR3 DNA sequence: TGTGCCAGTAGTATATGGGACAGGGACTATGGCTACACCTTC. Its protein product is CASSIWDRDYGYTF.